The present T cell receptor (beta chain) was sequenced within a study of control samples from healthy donors and cancer patients. With V trimmed by 6 bases and J by 5 bases, 10 bases remained unmatched. Germline assignment: CDR1 LGHDT and CDR2 YNNKEL (reference sequence). The CDR3 is 14 residues long. The repertoire was sequenced with immunoSEQ multiplex PCR; TCRdb's copy has only in-frame clones and lacks some. In the table there are about 160,000 clones, about 94% of which are singletons. The sequence derives from a middle-aged woman in good health. Material for sequencing was blood. This rearrangement joins TRBV3-1 (or the pseudogene TRBV3-2) to TRBJ2-7; 7 positions agree with TRBD1. CDR3 DNA sequence: TGTGCCAGCAGTTTTCGACAGGGATTCAACGAGCAGTACTTC. Its protein is CASSFRQGFNEQYF.